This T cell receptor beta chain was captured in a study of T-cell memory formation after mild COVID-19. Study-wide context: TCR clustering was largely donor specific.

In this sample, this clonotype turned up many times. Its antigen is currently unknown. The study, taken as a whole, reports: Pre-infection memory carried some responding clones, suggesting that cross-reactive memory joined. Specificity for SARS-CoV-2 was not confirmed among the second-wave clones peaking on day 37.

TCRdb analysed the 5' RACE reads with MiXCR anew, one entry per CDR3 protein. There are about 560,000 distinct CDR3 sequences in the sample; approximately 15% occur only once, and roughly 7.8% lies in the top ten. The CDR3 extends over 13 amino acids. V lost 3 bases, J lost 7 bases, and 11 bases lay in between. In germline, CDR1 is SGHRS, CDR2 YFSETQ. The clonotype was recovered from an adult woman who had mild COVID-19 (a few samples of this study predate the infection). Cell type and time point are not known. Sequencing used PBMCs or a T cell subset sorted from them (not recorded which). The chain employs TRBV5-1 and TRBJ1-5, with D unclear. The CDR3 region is CASSSEGRQPQHF. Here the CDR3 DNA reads TGCGCCAGCAGCTCCGAGGGTCGCCAGCCCCAGCATTTT.